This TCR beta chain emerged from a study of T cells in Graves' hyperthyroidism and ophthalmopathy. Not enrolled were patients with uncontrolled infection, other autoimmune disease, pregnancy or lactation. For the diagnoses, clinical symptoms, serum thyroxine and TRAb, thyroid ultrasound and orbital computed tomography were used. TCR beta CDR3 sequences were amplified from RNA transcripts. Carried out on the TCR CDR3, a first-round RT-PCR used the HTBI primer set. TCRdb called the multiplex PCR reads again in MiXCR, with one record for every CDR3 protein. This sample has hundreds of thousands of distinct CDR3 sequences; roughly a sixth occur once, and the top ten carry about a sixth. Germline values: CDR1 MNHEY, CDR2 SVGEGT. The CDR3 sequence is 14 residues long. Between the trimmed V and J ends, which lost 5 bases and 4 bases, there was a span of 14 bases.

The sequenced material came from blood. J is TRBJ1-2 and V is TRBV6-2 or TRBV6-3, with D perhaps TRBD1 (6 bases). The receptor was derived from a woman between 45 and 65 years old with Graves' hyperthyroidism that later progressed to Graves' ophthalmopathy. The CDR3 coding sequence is TGTGCCAGCAGTGCCCTGGGGGCCTCCTATGGCTACACCTTC. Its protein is CASSALGASYGYTF.